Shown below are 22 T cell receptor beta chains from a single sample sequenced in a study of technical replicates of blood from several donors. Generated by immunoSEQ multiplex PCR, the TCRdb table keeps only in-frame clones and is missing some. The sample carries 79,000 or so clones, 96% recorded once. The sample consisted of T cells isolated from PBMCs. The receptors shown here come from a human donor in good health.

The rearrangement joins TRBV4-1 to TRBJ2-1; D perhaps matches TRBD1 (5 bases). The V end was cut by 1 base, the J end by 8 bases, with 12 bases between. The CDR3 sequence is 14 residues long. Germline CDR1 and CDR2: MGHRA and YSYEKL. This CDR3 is CASSQVAGIDEQFF. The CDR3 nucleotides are TGCGCCAGCAGCCAAGTAGCAGGGATCGATGAGCAGTTCTTC.

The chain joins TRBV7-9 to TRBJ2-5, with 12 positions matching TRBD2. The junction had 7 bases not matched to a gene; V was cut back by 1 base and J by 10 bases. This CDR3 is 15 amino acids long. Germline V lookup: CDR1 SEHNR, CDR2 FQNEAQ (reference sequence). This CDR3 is CASSLGLAGDRGQYF. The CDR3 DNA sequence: TGTGCCAGCAGCTTAGGACTAGCGGGGGACCGGGGCCAGTACTTC.

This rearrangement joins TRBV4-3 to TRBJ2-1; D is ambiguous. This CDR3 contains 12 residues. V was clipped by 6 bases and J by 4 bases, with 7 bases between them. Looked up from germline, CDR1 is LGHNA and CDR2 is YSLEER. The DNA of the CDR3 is TGCGCCAGCAGTTCCTTATACAATGAGCAGTTCTTC. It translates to CASSSLYNEQFF.

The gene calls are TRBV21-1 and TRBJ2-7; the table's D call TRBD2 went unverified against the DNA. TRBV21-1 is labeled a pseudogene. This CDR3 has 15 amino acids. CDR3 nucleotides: TGTGCCAGCAGCAAAGCTGAAGCGTTACCCTACGAGCAGTACTTC. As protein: CASSKAEALPYEQYF.

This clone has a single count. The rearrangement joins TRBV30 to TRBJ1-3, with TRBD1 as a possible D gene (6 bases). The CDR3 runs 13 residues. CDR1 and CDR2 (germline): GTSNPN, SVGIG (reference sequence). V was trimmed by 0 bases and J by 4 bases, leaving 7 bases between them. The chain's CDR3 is CAWSVTGGNTIYF. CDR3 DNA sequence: TGTGCCTGGAGTGTAACAGGGGGAAACACCATATATTTT.

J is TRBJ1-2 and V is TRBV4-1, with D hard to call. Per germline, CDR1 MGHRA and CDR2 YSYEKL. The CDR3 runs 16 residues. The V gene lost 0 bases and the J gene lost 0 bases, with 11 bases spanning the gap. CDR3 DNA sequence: TGCGCCAGCAGCCAAGATCTAACGATAGCTAACTATGGCTACACCTTC. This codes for CASSQDLTIANYGYTF.

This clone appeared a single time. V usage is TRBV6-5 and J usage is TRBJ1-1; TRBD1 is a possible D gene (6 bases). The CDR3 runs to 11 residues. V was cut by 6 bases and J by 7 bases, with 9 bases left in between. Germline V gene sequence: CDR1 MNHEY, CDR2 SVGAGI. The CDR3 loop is CASRDSLEAFF. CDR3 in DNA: TGTGCCAGCAGGGACAGCCTTGAAGCTTTCTTT.

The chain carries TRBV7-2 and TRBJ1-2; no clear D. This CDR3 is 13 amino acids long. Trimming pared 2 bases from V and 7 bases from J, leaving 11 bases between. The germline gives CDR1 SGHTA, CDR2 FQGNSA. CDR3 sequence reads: CASSLLRDTGYTF. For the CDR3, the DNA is TGTGCCAGCAGCTTATTGAGGGATACTGGCTACACCTTC. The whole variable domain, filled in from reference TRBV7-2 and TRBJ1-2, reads GAGVSQSPSNKVTEKGKDVELRCDPISGHTALYWYRQSLGQGLEFLIYFQGNSAPDKSGLPSDRFSAERTGGSVSTLTIQRTQQEDSAVYLCASSLLRDTGYTFGSGTRLTVV.

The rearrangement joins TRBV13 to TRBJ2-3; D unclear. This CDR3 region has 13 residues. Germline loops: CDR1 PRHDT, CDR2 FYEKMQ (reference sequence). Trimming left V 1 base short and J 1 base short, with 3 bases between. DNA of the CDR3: TGTGCCAGCAGCTTAGCGGGCACAGATACGCAGTATTTT. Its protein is CASSLAGTDTQYF.

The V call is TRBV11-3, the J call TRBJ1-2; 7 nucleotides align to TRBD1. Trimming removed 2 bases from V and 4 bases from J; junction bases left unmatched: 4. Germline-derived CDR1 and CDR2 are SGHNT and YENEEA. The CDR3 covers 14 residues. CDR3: CASSLSTGFYGYTF. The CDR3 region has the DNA TGTGCCAGCAGCTTATCGACAGGGTTCTATGGCTACACCTTC.

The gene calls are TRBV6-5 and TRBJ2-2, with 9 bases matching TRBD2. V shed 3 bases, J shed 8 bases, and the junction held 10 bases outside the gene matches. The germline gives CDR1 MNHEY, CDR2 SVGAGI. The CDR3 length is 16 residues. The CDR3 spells CASSYASGTGGGELFF. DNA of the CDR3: TGTGCCAGCAGTTATGCTAGCGGGACCGGGGGAGGGGAGCTGTTTTTT.

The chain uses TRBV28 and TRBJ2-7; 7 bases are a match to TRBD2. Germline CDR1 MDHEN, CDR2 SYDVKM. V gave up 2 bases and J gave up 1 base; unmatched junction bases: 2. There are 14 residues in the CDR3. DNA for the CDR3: TGTGCCAGCAGTTTACCGGGAGGATCCTACGAGCAGTACTTC. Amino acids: CASSLPGGSYEQYF.

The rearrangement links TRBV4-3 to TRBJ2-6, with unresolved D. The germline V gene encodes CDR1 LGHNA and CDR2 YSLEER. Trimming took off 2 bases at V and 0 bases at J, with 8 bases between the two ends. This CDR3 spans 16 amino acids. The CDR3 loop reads CASSQSGSSGANVLTF. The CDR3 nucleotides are TGCGCCAGCAGCCAATCAGGATCCTCTGGGGCCAACGTCCTGACTTTC.

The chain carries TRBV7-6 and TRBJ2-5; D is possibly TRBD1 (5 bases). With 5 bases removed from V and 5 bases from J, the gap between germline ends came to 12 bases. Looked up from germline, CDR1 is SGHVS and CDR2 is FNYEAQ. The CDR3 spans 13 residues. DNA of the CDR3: TGTGCCAGCAGCCCAGGGTTCGGGGAGACCCAGTACTTC. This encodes CASSPGFGETQYF.

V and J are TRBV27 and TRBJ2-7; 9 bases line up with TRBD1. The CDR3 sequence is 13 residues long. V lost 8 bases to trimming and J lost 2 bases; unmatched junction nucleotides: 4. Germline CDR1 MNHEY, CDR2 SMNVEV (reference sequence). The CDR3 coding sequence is TGTGCCAGCCCGGGACAGGGCCCCTACGAGCAGTACTTC. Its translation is CASPGQGPYEQYF.

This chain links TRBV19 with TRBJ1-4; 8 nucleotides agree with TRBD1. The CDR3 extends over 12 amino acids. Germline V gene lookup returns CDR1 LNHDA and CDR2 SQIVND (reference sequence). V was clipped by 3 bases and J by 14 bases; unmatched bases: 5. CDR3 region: CASSIGGQDLFF. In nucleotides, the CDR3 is TGTGCCAGTAGTATCGGGGGACAGGATCTGTTTTTT.

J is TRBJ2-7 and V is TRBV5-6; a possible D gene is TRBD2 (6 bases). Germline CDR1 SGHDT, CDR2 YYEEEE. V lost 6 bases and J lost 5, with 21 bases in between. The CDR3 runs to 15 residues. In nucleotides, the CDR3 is TGTGCCAGCACCATCTCAGGAGGGTTGAGAGACGAGCAGTACTTC. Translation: CASTISGGLRDEQYF.

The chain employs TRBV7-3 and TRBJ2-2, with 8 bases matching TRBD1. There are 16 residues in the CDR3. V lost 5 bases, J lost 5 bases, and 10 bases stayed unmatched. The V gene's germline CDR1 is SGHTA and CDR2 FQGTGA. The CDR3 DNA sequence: TGTGCCAGCAGCCAAGACAGGGGTTTGAGGACCGGGGAGCTGTTTTTT. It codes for CASSQDRGLRTGELFF.

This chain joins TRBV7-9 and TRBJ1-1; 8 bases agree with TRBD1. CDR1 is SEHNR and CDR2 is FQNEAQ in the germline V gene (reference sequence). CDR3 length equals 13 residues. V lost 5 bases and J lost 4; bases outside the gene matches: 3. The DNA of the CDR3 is TGTGCCAGCAGCATAGACAGGGGCACTGAAGCTTTCTTT. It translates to CASSIDRGTEAFF.

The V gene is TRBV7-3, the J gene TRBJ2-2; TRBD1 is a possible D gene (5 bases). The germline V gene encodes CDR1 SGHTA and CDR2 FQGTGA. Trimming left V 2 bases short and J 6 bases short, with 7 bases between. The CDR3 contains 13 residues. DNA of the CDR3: TGTGCCAGCAGCTTACAGGGATCCGGGGAGCTGTTTTTT. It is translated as CASSLQGSGELFF.

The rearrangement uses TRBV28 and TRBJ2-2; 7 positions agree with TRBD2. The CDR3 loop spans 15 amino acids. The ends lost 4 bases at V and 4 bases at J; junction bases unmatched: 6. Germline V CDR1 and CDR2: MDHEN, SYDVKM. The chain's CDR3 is CASSSGGSATGELFF. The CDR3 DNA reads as TGTGCCAGCAGTTCAGGCGGGAGCGCCACCGGGGAGCTGTTTTTT.

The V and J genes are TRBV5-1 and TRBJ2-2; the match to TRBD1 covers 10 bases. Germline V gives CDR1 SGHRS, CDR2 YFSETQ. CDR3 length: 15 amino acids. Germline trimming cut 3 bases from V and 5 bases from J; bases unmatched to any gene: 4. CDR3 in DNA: TGCGCCAGCAGCTCGACAGGGGGCACAACCGGGGAGCTGTTTTTT. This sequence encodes CASSSTGGTTGELFF.